These 32 T cell receptor beta chains originate from one sample sequenced in a study of Tregs in tolerant kidney transplant recipients. Antigen specificity for these receptors is unknown. Clones were read by immunoSEQ multiplex PCR, and TCRdb kept only the in-frame ones, dropping some. The profile shows fewer than 45,000 clones, just under 97% of them singletons. The sequencing input was Tregs from blood cultured with allogeneic cells. These receptors were taken from a human donor in good health.

V and J are TRBV5-1 and TRBJ2-2, with 7 bases aligning to TRBD2. Trimming removed 4 bases from V and 7 bases from J; junction bases left unmatched: 10. In germline, CDR1 is SGHRS, CDR2 YFSETQ. This CDR3 is built from 15 residues. The CDR3 region has the DNA TGCGCCAGCAGCCTCTCGGGGAGGGCCGACGGGGAGCTGTTTTTT. Its translation: CASSLSGRADGELFF.

This chain connects TRBV30 to TRBJ1-6, with D perhaps TRBD1 (5 bases). The V end was cut by 1 base, the J end by 4 bases, with 17 bases between. Germline CDR1 GTSNPN, CDR2 SVGIG (reference sequence). The CDR3 spans 17 residues. The CDR3 DNA follows: TGTGCCTGGAGTGGGGGGGTGGGGCAGAGTTATAATTCACCCCTCCACTTT. It specifies CAWSGGVGQSYNSPLHF.

J is TRBJ1-2 and V is TRBV7-2, with 8 bases lining up with TRBD1. Trimming removed 3 bases from V and 2 bases from J; junction bases left unmatched: 8. The CDR3 spans 16 residues. Germline assignment: CDR1 SGHTA and CDR2 FQGNSA. The CDR3 is CASSFGTGIINYGYTF. For the CDR3, the DNA is TGTGCCAGCAGCTTTGGGACAGGCATTATCAACTATGGCTACACCTTC.

V usage is TRBV5-5 and J usage is TRBJ2-5; 8 nucleotides agree with TRBD2. In germline, CDR1 is SGHKS, CDR2 YYEKEE (reference sequence). V lost 4 bases and J lost 7; bases outside the gene matches: 18. The length of the CDR3 is 17 residues. The CDR3 reads CASSGLGTSGSFGTQYF. In DNA form, the CDR3 reads TGTGCCAGCAGCGGCCTCGGTACTAGCGGATCTTTCGGGACCCAGTACTTC.

This rearrangement joins TRBV7-2 to TRBJ2-3; D gene ambiguous. The CDR3 is 14 amino acids. CDR1 is SGHTA, CDR2 FQGNSA, per germline. V gave up 3 bases and J gave up 5 bases, with 12 bases separating them. Here the CDR3 reads CASSFVFAGDTQYF. CDR3 sequence (DNA): TGTGCCAGCAGCTTCGTATTTGCAGGAGATACGCAGTATTTT.

CDR3: CASRANRRRSSGANVLTF. The DNA for the CDR3 is TGTGCCAGTCGGGCCAATAGGCGCCGGAGCTCTGGGGCCAACGTCCTGACTTTC. The J gene is TRBJ2-6, the V gene TRBV19; D gene ambiguous. Germline CDR1 reads LNHDA; CDR2 reads SQIVND (reference sequence). V was shortened by 8 bases and J by 0 bases, with 20 bases between the two germline ends. CDR3 length: 18 amino acids.

V is TRBV10-1 and J is TRBJ2-7; D might be TRBD1 (6 bases). V lost 9 bases to trimming and J lost 3 bases, with 12 bases between them. Per the germline V gene, CDR1 is WNHNN and CDR2 is SYGVQD (reference sequence). The CDR3 runs to 12 residues. The CDR3, as DNA: TGCGCCAGGGGGACACTGGACTACGAGCAGTACTTC. Amino acid sequence: CARGTLDYEQYF.

The gene calls are TRBV30 and TRBJ1-4, with a weak D call TRBD1 (5 bases). The germline V gene has CDR1 GTSNPN and CDR2 SVGIG (reference sequence). The length of the CDR3 is 14 residues. V lost 0 bases and J lost 7, with 12 bases in between. CDR3 region: CAWSVRGAGEKLFF. The CDR3, as DNA: TGTGCCTGGAGTGTACGCGGGGCGGGTGAAAAACTGTTTTTT.

The V and J genes are TRBV18 and TRBJ1-1, with D possibly TRBD1 on 5 matching bases. The CDR3 totals 14 residues. With 3 bases removed from V and 5 bases from J, the gap between germline ends came to 13 bases. CDR1 is KGHSH and CDR2 is LQKENI in the germline V gene. CDR3 DNA: TGTGCCAGCTCACCGGCAGGGAGGGAGACTGAAGCTTTCTTT. It translates to CASSPAGRETEAFF.

This clone was recorded a few times. The rearrangement joins TRBV6-5 to TRBJ1-2; maybe TRBD1 (6 bases). Germline V lookup: CDR1 MNHEY, CDR2 SVGAGI. The V gene lost 5 bases and the J gene lost 4 bases, with 14 bases spanning the gap. This CDR3 has 14 residues. DNA of the CDR3: TGTGCCAGCAGTCGTAACAGGGTTGGCTATGGCTACACCTTC. Encoded protein: CASSRNRVGYGYTF.

The chain couples TRBV19 to TRBJ2-5; a weak D match, TRBD1 (5 bases). The length of the CDR3 is 15 residues. Trimming took off 4 bases at V and 1 base at J, with 13 bases between the two ends. Germline-derived CDR1 and CDR2 are LNHDA and SQIVND (reference sequence). The CDR3 sequence is CASSKQRRGQETQYF. Written as DNA, the CDR3 is TGTGCCAGTAGTAAACAAAGAAGGGGCCAAGAGACCCAGTACTTC.

This clone was found once. The V and J genes are TRBV6-5 and TRBJ2-7; D possibly corresponds to TRBD2 (5 bases). The germline gives CDR1 MNHEY, CDR2 SVGAGI. The V end lost 6 bases, the J end lost 2 bases, and 17 bases lay between the germline ends. The CDR3 loop spans 15 amino acids. The CDR3 loop reads CASRRPTDLTYEQYF. The CDR3 region has the DNA TGTGCCAGCAGACGCCCTACGGACTTGACCTACGAGCAGTACTTC.

The rearrangement uses TRBV6-6 and TRBJ2-7; D ambiguous. CDR1 is MNHNY and CDR2 is SVGAGI in the germline V gene (reference sequence). V shed 2 bases and J shed 3 bases, with 8 bases lying between them. This CDR3 is 13 amino acids long. CDR3 in amino acids: CASSYGKNYEQYF. The CDR3 DNA follows: TGTGCCAGCAGTTACGGCAAAAACTACGAGCAGTACTTC.

V is TRBV5-1 and J is TRBJ1-2; tentatively, D is TRBD1 (6 bases). V lost 1 base to trimming and J lost 5 bases, with 15 bases between them. This CDR3 is 15 amino acids long. Germline CDR1 and CDR2: SGHRS and YFSETQ. The CDR3 region is CASSLTGSSSYGYTF. The DNA of the CDR3 is TGCGCCAGCAGCTTGACAGGGTCCTCCAGTTATGGCTACACCTTC.

The genes are TRBV18 and TRBJ2-1, with 9 bases fitting TRBD2. J lost 6 bases, V lost 0 bases, and 9 bases had no gene match. This CDR3 is 17 amino acids long. Germline assignment: CDR1 KGHSH and CDR2 LQKENI. CDR3 residues: CASSPPRRGGPSNEQFF. CDR3 DNA: TGTGCCAGCTCACCACCAAGGCGGGGGGGCCCGAGCAATGAGCAGTTCTTC.

The chain is built from TRBV10-1 and TRBJ2-2, with 7 bases identical to TRBD1. Losses at the gene ends were 6 bases for V and 3 bases for J; bases not matched to a gene: 4. Germline V CDR1 and CDR2: WNHNN, SYGVQD (reference sequence). The CDR3 sequence is 14 residues long. The CDR3 DNA reads TGCGCCAGCAGAGCTACAGGGGACACCGGGGAGCTGTTTTTT. Its translation: CASRATGDTGELFF.

The chain uses TRBV29-1 and TRBJ1-6; the match to TRBD1 covers 10 bases. Germline V CDR1 and CDR2: SQVTM, ANQGSEA. The CDR3 runs to 13 residues. Trimming at V came to 7 bases and at J to 6 bases, leaving 3 bases not matched to a gene. The CDR3 DNA is TGCAGCGCCGGGACAGGGGCTAATTCACCCCTCCACTTT. Translating it yields CSAGTGANSPLHF. Full variable domain (outside the CDR3, taken from reference TRBV29-1 and TRBJ1-6): SAVISQKPSRDICQRGTSLTIQCQVDSQVTMMFWYRQQPGQSLTLIATANQGSEATYESGFVIDKFPISRPNLTFSTLTVSNMSPEDSSIYLCSAGTGANSPLHFGNGTRLTVT.

Here the CDR3 reads CASRSGLGGNEQFF. The CDR3 DNA reads TGCGCCAGCAGATCGGGACTGGGGGGAAATGAGCAGTTCTTC. This sequence joins TRBV5-1 and TRBJ2-1; TRBD2 is a possible D gene (6 bases). The germline V gene has CDR1 SGHRS and CDR2 YFSETQ. The CDR3 contains 14 residues. V dropped 5 bases and J dropped 7 bases, with 16 bases sitting between them.

The V call is TRBV5-8, the J call TRBJ2-1, with D hard to call. The CDR3 loop spans 18 amino acids. Germline CDR1 and CDR2: SGHTS and YDEGEE. V lost 4 bases to trimming and J lost 3 bases, with 23 bases between them. Written as DNA, the CDR3 is TGTGCCAGCAGCCCCTTCGCTTTTTTAGCTGGAGACTACAATGAGCAGTTCTTC. This sequence encodes CASSPFAFLAGDYNEQFF.

Only one count was recorded for this clone. This chain links TRBV19 with TRBJ1-3; possible D gene TRBD1, 6 bases. Germline CDR1 and CDR2: LNHDA and SQIVND (reference sequence). V lost 4 bases to trimming and J lost 4 bases, with 17 bases between them. The CDR3 runs to 16 residues. This chain's CDR3 is CASSTKQGTRGNTIYF. The CDR3 nucleotides read TGTGCCAGTAGTACTAAACAGGGAACGCGAGGAAACACCATATATTTT.

This chain joins TRBV9 and TRBJ1-1; no definite D call. This CDR3 is built from 12 residues. Trimming shortened V by 5 bases and J by 4 bases, and 9 bases separated the two germline ends. The germline V gene encodes CDR1 SGDLS and CDR2 YYNGEE. CDR3 sequence: CASRGLSTEAFF. CDR3 nucleotide sequence: TGTGCCAGCAGGGGGTTATCCACTGAAGCTTTCTTT.

The rearrangement uses TRBV19 and TRBJ1-1; no clear D. This CDR3 region has 14 residues. The germline CDR1 and CDR2 sequences are LNHDA and SQIVND (reference sequence). Trimming left V 5 bases short and J 12 bases short, with 22 bases between. The CDR3 region is CASSDPQRTAGSFF. CDR3 bases: TGTGCCAGTAGTGACCCACAACGGACCGCTGGATCTTTCTTT.

This rearrangement joins TRBV5-1 to TRBJ2-1; D unclear. Trimming pared 0 bases from V and 3 bases from J, leaving 10 bases between. The germline CDR1 and CDR2 sequences are SGHRS and YFSETQ. CDR3 length: 15 residues. The CDR3 sequence: CASSLGSGYYNEQFF. The CDR3 region has the DNA TGCGCCAGCAGCTTGGGCTCCGGGTACTACAATGAGCAGTTCTTC. Full variable domain (remainder filled in from reference TRBV5-1 and TRBJ2-1): KAGVTQTPRYLIKTRGQQVTLSCSPISGHRSVSWYQQTPGQGLQFLFEYFSETQRNKGNFPGRFSGRQFSNSRSEMNVSTLELGDSALYLCASSLGSGYYNEQFFGPGTRLTVL.

The chain is built from TRBV11-2 and TRBJ2-2; 8 nucleotides line up with TRBD1. This CDR3 spans 15 amino acids. Germline CDR1 SGHAT, CDR2 FQNNGV. The junction had 6 bases not matched to a gene; V was cut back by 2 bases and J by 7 bases. The CDR3 DNA follows: TGTGCCAGCAGCTTACACCAGGGGGCTAACGGGGAGCTGTTTTTT. This sequence encodes CASSLHQGANGELFF. Full variable domain (rest looked up from reference TRBV11-2 and TRBJ2-2): EAGVAQSPRYKIIEKRQSVAFWCNPISGHATLYWYQQILGQGPKLLIQFQNNGVVDDSQLPKDRFSAERLKGVDSTLKIQPAKLEDSAVYLCASSLHQGANGELFFGEGSRLTVL.

The V and J genes are TRBV13 and TRBJ2-2; 10 bases fit TRBD1. Germline-derived CDR1 and CDR2 are PRHDT and FYEKMQ (reference sequence). The CDR3 extends over 18 amino acids. V gave up 5 bases and J gave up 3 bases; unmatched junction bases: 12. CDR3 in amino acids: CASSPIRDRGSDTGELFF. Written as DNA, the CDR3 is TGTGCCAGCAGCCCGATCCGGGACAGGGGCTCAGACACCGGGGAGCTGTTTTTT.

The V and J genes are TRBV9 and TRBJ1-5; D unresolved. Trimming took off 4 bases at V and 3 bases at J, with 11 bases between the two ends. Germline V gene sequence: CDR1 SGDLS, CDR2 YYNGEE. CDR3 size: 14 residues. Here the CDR3 DNA reads TGTGCCAGCAGCACGCGGCCCGACAATCAGCCCCAGCATTTT. It translates to CASSTRPDNQPQHF.

The chain employs TRBV4-1 and TRBJ1-3, with no clear D. Germline V gene data show CDR1 as MGHRA and CDR2 as YSYEKL. This CDR3 is built from 12 residues. Trimming took off 3 bases at V and 10 bases at J, with 10 bases between the two ends. The CDR3 DNA sequence: TGCGCCAGCAGCCAGGTCCAAGGAACCATATATTTT. It encodes CASSQVQGTIYF.

The chain joins TRBV18 to TRBJ1-1, with D possibly matching TRBD1 (6 bases). V was shortened by 0 bases and J by 4 bases, with 15 bases between the two germline ends. Per germline, CDR1 KGHSH and CDR2 LQKENI. CDR3 length: 16 residues. This CDR3 is CASSPPRRGNRTEAFF. CDR3 bases: TGTGCCAGCTCACCACCAAGAAGGGGGAACCGCACTGAAGCTTTCTTT.

The chain couples TRBV7-9 to TRBJ1-3; D gene unclear. The CDR3 has 16 amino acids. V lost 0 bases and J lost 0, with 9 bases in between. The germline CDR1 and CDR2 sequences are SEHNR and FQNEAQ (reference sequence). This CDR3 reads CASSLALRSSGNTIYF. CDR3 nucleotides: TGTGCCAGCAGCTTAGCGTTGAGGAGCTCTGGAAACACCATATATTTT.

This chain uses TRBV2 with TRBJ2-1; TRBD2 aligns across 11 bases. Trimming cost V 4 bases and J 9 bases; bases outside gene matches: 2. The CDR3 sequence is 13 residues long. Germline CDR1 is SNHLY and CDR2 is FYNNEI. This CDR3 reads CASSVLAGVEQFF. The CDR3 nucleotides are TGTGCCAGCAGTGTACTAGCGGGAGTTGAGCAGTTCTTC.

CDR3 sequence: CASSQVDRSNYGYTF. The CDR3, as DNA: TGCGCCAGCAGCCAAGTGGACAGGAGCAACTATGGCTACACCTTC. The rearrangement uses TRBV4-1 and TRBJ1-2; TRBD1 aligns across 7 bases. This CDR3 spans 15 amino acids. Germline V gene sequence: CDR1 MGHRA, CDR2 YSYEKL. The ends lost 1 base at V and 2 bases at J; junction bases unmatched: 4.

The V and J genes are TRBV5-1 and TRBJ1-4; 9 bases are shared with TRBD1. The CDR3 sequence is 18 residues long. V trimming: 7 bases; J trimming: 4 bases; junction bases outside the gene matches: 17. Germline V lookup: CDR1 SGHRS, CDR2 YFSETQ. The CDR3, as DNA: TGCGCCAGCTCGACCTCCGGGACAGGGACCTTCGTTAATGAAAAACTGTTTTTT. This codes for CASSTSGTGTFVNEKLFF.